This T cell receptor beta chain emerged from a study of tumor and adjacent non-tumor tissue in lung cancer. Study overall: Patients were aged roughly 30 to 76, about 10 men and 4 to 6 women, stage I to III. Study results and caveats: Tumor tissue had significantly higher TCR diversity than normal lung. Normal lung showed higher cumulative top 100 clone frequency than tumor.

The template was RNA from unsorted bulk tissue. This non-tumor lung sample came from over 3 cm beyond the tumor edge. The length of the CDR3 is 15 residues. A word on this clonotype: The target antigen is unknown. At one of its ends the junction is not consistent with the germline gene, which may arise from a read error.

The library came from three nested PCR rounds adapted from ARM-PCR protocols. TCRdb itself ran the multiplex PCR reads through MiXCR, one entry per CDR3 protein. The profile shows some 95,000 distinct CDR3 sequences, approximately 80% of them singletons. This receptor was taken from a man in his 60s with small cell lung cancer. The chain couples TRBV12-3 or TRBV12-4 to TRBJ1-5; no clear D gene. Sequencing used distant non-tumor lung tissue. CDR3 nucleotides: TGTGCCAGCAGCCCCCAGGTATCGGGCAATCAGTCCCAGCATTTT. Protein product: CASSPQVSGNQSQHF.